This T cell receptor (beta chain) is from a study of T-cell memory formation after mild COVID-19. Study-level information: TCR clusters were mostly confined to one donor each.

Notes on the study in general: Later expanders leaned CD4+, whereas clones that contracted between day 15 and 85 were balanced CD4/CD8. Largely, contracting CD4+ clones fell within CM and EM, and contracting CD8+ clones within EMRA.

MiXCR, applied by TCRdb to the 5' RACE reads, yields one record per CDR3 protein. This table has 250,000 to 350,000 distinct CDR3 sequences, approximately 16% appearing once. This clonotype appeared a few times. Its antigen is still unknown. V lost 3 bases to trimming and J lost 3 bases, with 14 bases between them. Germline lookup yields CDR1 SGHTA and CDR2 FQGNSA. The CDR3 has 15 residues. V usage is TRBV7-2 and J usage is TRBJ1-1, with D tentatively TRBD1 (5 bases). This TCR came from a man between 18 and 29 years old who had mild COVID-19 (a few samples of this study predate the infection). Cell type and time point are not known. What was sequenced was PBMCs or a T cell subset sorted from them (not recorded which). In nucleotides, the CDR3 is TGTGCCAGCAGCTTCCGCGTACTCAGGGACACTGAAGCTTTCTTT. Translated, it gives CASSFRVLRDTEAFF.